This TCR beta chain is drawn from a study of blood T cell repertoires in COVID-19. At the level of the study: COVID-19 samples, acute and convalescent, were from the United States, Italy and Spain.

Produced via immunoSEQ multiplex PCR; TCRdb's table is partial and in-frame only. The sample has around 130,000 clones; over 75% are singletons. Losses at the gene ends were 3 bases for V and 9 bases for J; bases not matched to a gene: 15. This CDR3 has 16 residues. In germline, CDR1 is MNHNY, CDR2 SVGAGI (reference sequence). V and J are TRBV6-6 and TRBJ2-7; TRBD1 matches 9 bases. The clonotype was recovered from a man aged 40-55 years with active or convalescent COVID-19. Material: peripheral blood. Written as DNA, the CDR3 is TGTGCCAGCAGTTATGTTGTGGGACAGGGAGGCCCACGGCAGTACTTC. Its protein product is CASSYVVGQGGPRQYF.